Listed below are T cell receptor beta chains from one sample, sequenced in a study of blood T cell repertoires in COVID-19. Only in-frame clones appear in the TCRdb table, and some are missing; sequencing was by immunoSEQ multiplex PCR. The sample records approximately 170,000 clones, more than 90% being singletons. Source material: peripheral blood. These receptor sequences come from a man in his 60s with active or convalescent COVID-19. Both conserved end residues are part of each CDR3. D genes are given only for firm matches. Size is stated for part of the rows, as once, few or many counts, or as a class when the clone is expanded.

d_call	cdr3_length	v_call	clone_size	j_call	cdr3_aa	cdr3_nt
TRBD2	15	TRBV2	.	TRBJ2-1	CASSERGVSYNEQFF	TGTGCCAGCAGTGAACGGGGGGTATCCTACAATGAGCAGTTCTTC
TRBD1	15	TRBV5-1	.	TRBJ1-2	CASSQNRGPNGGYTF	TGCGCCAGCAGCCAAAACAGGGGACCCAACGGAGGCTACACCTTC
.	15	TRBV11-2	.	TRBJ1-2	CASSLTGTTNYGYTF	TGTGCCAGCAGCCTCACCGGGACAACTAACTATGGCTACACCTTC
.	13	TRBV5-1	.	TRBJ1-3	CASSSGVGNTIYF	TGCGCCAGCAGTTCAGGGGTTGGAAACACCATATATTTT
.	15	TRBV19	.	TRBJ2-3	CASSIYRSRTDTQYF	TGTGCCAGTAGTATTTATCGGAGCCGCACAGATACGCAGTATTTT
TRBD1	16	TRBV5-5	.	TRBJ2-5	CASSLAGQGAGETQYF	TGTGCCAGCAGCTTGGCCGGACAGGGGGCTGGAGAGACCCAGTACTTC
TRBD1	14	TRBV24-1	once	TRBJ2-2	CATSSTGDTGELFF	TGTGCCACCAGTTCAACAGGGGACACCGGGGAGCTGTTTTTT
TRBD1	14	TRBV3-1/TRBV3-2	.	TRBJ1-3	CASSRQGGGNTIYF	TGTGCCAGCAGCCGACAGGGGGGTGGAAACACCATATATTTT
.	14	TRBV11-2	.	TRBJ1-1	CASSRGRLNTEAFF	TGTGCCAGCAGTAGGGGAAGACTGAACACTGAAGCTTTCTTT
.	16	TRBV18	.	TRBJ2-7	CASSPPGTGSIYEQYF	TGTGCCAGCTCACCACCTGGAACAGGGTCTATATACGAGCAGTACTTC
.	12	TRBV30	few	TRBJ2-2	CAWTQETGELFF	TGTGCCTGGACTCAGGAAACCGGGGAGCTGTTTTTT
.	15	TRBV6-5	few	TRBJ1-2	CASSYSQQGNYGYTF	TGTGCCAGCAGTTATTCCCAACAGGGTAACTATGGCTACACCTTC
.	17	TRBV5-6	.	TRBJ1-2	CASSLSGRGRQRGGYTF	TGTGCCAGCAGCTTATCTGGCAGGGGACGCCAACGGGGTGGCTACACCTTC
.	23	TRBV21-1	.	TRBJ2-4	CASSKNTRTNISNDTLAKNIQYF	TGTGCCAGCAGCAAGAATACCCGGACAAATATCTCCAATGACACCCTAGCCAAAAACATTCAGTACTTC
.	14	TRBV5-1	once	TRBJ2-7	CASSFGHFSYEQYF	TGCGCCAGCAGCTTCGGACACTTTTCCTACGAGCAGTACTTC
TRBD2	16	TRBV5-1	.	TRBJ2-1	CASSSYWTSRGNEQFF	TGCGCCAGCAGCTCCTATTGGACTAGCAGGGGCAATGAGCAGTTCTTC
.	11	TRBV27	.	TRBJ2-7	CASSPSYEQYF	TGTGCCAGCAGTCCTTCCTACGAGCAGTACTTC
.	15	TRBV3-1/TRBV3-2	.	TRBJ1-3	CASSPTQEGRNTIYF	TGTGCCAGCAGCCCGACGCAGGAGGGAAGAAACACCATATATTTT
.	14	TRBV13	.	TRBJ1-1	CASSPSGRGTEAFF	TGTGCCAGCAGCCCCAGTGGTCGGGGCACTGAAGCTTTCTTT
.	15	TRBV10-3	.	TRBJ2-2	CAISEGRGNTGELFF	TGTGCCATCAGTGAGGGAAGGGGAAACACCGGGGAGCTGTTTTTT
TRBD1	15	TRBV19	.	TRBJ2-7	CASSISGTGSYEQYF	TGTGCCAGTAGTATATCCGGGACAGGGTCGTACGAGCAGTACTTC
TRBD1	17	TRBV4-1	.	TRBJ1-6	CASSRTGDVSYNSPLHF	TGCGCCAGCAGCCGAACAGGGGACGTATCCTATAATTCACCCCTCCACTTT
.	11	TRBV2	.	TRBJ1-1	CASSDRAEAFF	TGTGCCAGCAGCGACAGAGCTGAAGCTTTCTTT
.	14	TRBV2	.	TRBJ1-1	CASSEGTVNTEAFF	TGTGCCAGCAGTGAAGGGACAGTGAACACTGAAGCTTTCTTT
.	13	TRBV6-5	.	TRBJ1-1	CASKAGVNTEAFF	TGTGCCAGCAAGGCAGGGGTGAACACTGAAGCTTTCTTT
TRBD1	16	TRBV7-2	.	TRBJ1-6	CASSRGQIITNSPLHF	TGTGCCAGCAGCAGGGGACAGATAATCACTAATTCACCCCTCCACTTT
TRBD2	17	TRBV27	.	TRBJ2-7	CASSLLGLAGTPYEQYF	TGTGCCAGCAGTTTATTGGGACTAGCGGGAACTCCTTACGAGCAGTACTTC
TRBD1	16	TRBV5-4	.	TRBJ1-6	CASSPKPQGTGSPLHF	TGTGCCAGCAGCCCGAAACCACAGGGGACGGGCTCACCCCTCCACTTT
TRBD1	16	TRBV19	.	TRBJ2-3	CASSTYGTGFTDTQYF	TGTGCCAGTAGTACATACGGGACAGGCTTCACAGATACGCAGTATTTT
TRBD1	16	TRBV18	.	TRBJ2-3	CASSYGTGRGRDTQYF	TGTGCCAGCTCATACGGGACAGGTCGGGGGAGAGATACGCAGTATTTT
.	12	TRBV2	.	TRBJ1-2	CASHTEAIPYTF	TGTGCCAGCCATACCGAGGCTATACCCTACACCTTC
TRBD1	14	TRBV6-5	.	TRBJ2-2	CASHTGGITGELFF	TGTGCCAGCCATACAGGGGGCATCACCGGGGAGCTGTTTTTT
.	13	TRBV27	.	TRBJ2-7	CASSPYSTYEQYF	TGTGCCAGCAGTCCCTACAGCACCTACGAGCAGTACTTC
.	15	TRBV5-4	.	TRBJ1-1	CASSLGSGWNTEAFF	TGTGCCAGCAGCTTGGGTTCGGGTTGGAACACTGAAGCTTTCTTT
TRBD1	15	TRBV7-2	.	TRBJ2-7	CASSLVGQGEYEQYF	TGTGCCAGCAGCTTAGTTGGACAGGGGGAGTACGAGCAGTACTTC
.	13	TRBV5-1	.	TRBJ1-2	CASSEGSSYGYTF	TGCGCCAGCAGCGAGGGTAGTAGCTATGGCTACACCTTC
.	18	TRBV6-8	.	TRBJ1-1	CASNHLLRPGHTNTEAFF	TGTGCCAGCAACCACCTCCTTCGACCGGGACATACTAACACTGAAGCTTTCTTT
TRBD1	14	TRBV29-1	.	TRBJ2-7	CSVVPGQSPYEQYF	TGCAGCGTTGTGCCGGGACAGTCGCCCTACGAGCAGTACTTC
.	13	TRBV10-1	.	TRBJ1-6	CASKEGATSPLHF	TGCGCCAGCAAGGAGGGAGCTACTTCACCCCTCCACTTT
TRBD2	16	TRBV5-4	.	TRBJ2-3	CASSLVLAGGVDTQYF	TGTGCCAGCAGCTTGGTCCTAGCGGGAGGGGTAGATACGCAGTATTTT
TRBD1	17	TRBV5-1	.	TRBJ2-5	CASSLGDVTGTEETQYF	TGCGCCAGCAGCTTGGGCGACGTTACCGGGACAGAAGAGACCCAGTACTTC
TRBD1	15	TRBV28	.	TRBJ1-6	CASSAAGTGNSPLHF	TGTGCCAGCAGCGCAGCTGGGACAGGGAATTCACCCCTCCACTTT
TRBD1	14	TRBV6-2/TRBV6-3	.	TRBJ1-4	CASSRGQMREKLFF	TGTGCCAGCAGCCGGGGACAGATGAGGGAAAAACTGTTTTTT
TRBD2	16	TRBV6-5	.	TRBJ2-4	CASSYGGVGGMNIQYF	TGTGCCAGCAGTTACGGGGGGGTTGGGGGTATGAACATTCAGTACTTC
TRBD1	15	TRBV5-4	.	TRBJ2-1	CASSLATGGVYEQFF	TGTGCCAGCAGCTTGGCGACAGGGGGCGTCTATGAGCAGTTCTTC
TRBD2	16	TRBV5-8	.	TRBJ2-3	CASSQWTSGDTDTQYF	TGTGCCAGCAGCCAATGGACTAGCGGGGATACAGATACGCAGTATTTT
TRBD1	15	TRBV5-1	.	TRBJ2-3	CASSLLGQVTDTQYF	TGCGCCAGCAGCTTGTTGGGACAGGTAACAGATACGCAGTATTTT
TRBD1	16	TRBV7-2	.	TRBJ1-3	CASRLSSTGRGNTIYF	TGTGCCAGCAGACTCTCCTCGACAGGGAGAGGAAACACCATATATTTT
.	16	TRBV5-6	.	TRBJ1-5	CASSRGTDSSNQPQHF	TGTGCCAGCAGCCGAGGCACAGACAGTAGCAATCAGCCCCAGCATTTT
.	15	TRBV3-1/TRBV3-2	.	TRBJ1-4	CASSQEGRANEKLFF	TGTGCCAGCAGCCAAGAGGGGAGGGCCAATGAAAAACTGTTTTTT
.	14	TRBV19	.	TRBJ1-1	CASSIEGGNTEAFF	TGTGCCAGTAGTATAGAGGGGGGAAACACTGAAGCTTTCTTT
.	17	TRBV24-1	few	TRBJ1-2	CATIWLTTDSPNYGYTF	TGTGCCACCATTTGGTTAACAACAGATAGTCCTAACTATGGCTACACCTTC
TRBD1	14	TRBV5-8	.	TRBJ1-2	CASSKGTGGFGYTF	TGTGCCAGCAGCAAAGGGACAGGGGGATTTGGCTACACCTTC
.	12	TRBV5-1	.	TRBJ2-5	CASSLAQETQYF	TGCGCCAGCAGCTTAGCCCAAGAGACCCAGTACTTC
TRBD2	16	TRBV19	.	TRBJ2-1	CASSIGWEGRFNEQFF	TGTGCCAGTAGTATAGGATGGGAGGGCCGGTTCAATGAGCAGTTCTTC
.	13	TRBV6-4	.	TRBJ1-1	CASSVQRNTEAFF	TGTGCCAGCAGTGTACAAAGGAACACTGAAGCTTTCTTT